Below are 26 T cell receptor beta chains sequenced from a single sample in a study of blood T cells in healthy people across ages. A second PCR of 7 to 11 cycles used a sample-barcoded 5' primer and a J-beta primer mix. TCRdb processed the 5' RACE reads anew with MiXCR; each CDR3 protein has one entry. The table has around 1,800,000 distinct CDR3 sequences, 39% seen once. The sequenced sample consisted of blood. The source is a human donor in good health.

This clonotype was detected only a few times. The chain couples TRBV7-2 to TRBJ2-1; 9 nucleotides line up with TRBD1. V lost 5 bases to trimming and J lost 4 bases; unmatched junction nucleotides: 6. This CDR3 spans 15 amino acids. Per germline, CDR1 SGHTA and CDR2 FQGNSA. CDR3 in DNA: TGTGCCAGCAGCCATGACAGGGGGGAATACAATGAGCAGTTCTTC. It translates to CASSHDRGEYNEQFF. Together with reference TRBV7-2 and TRBJ2-1, the CDR3 gives the full variable domain: GAGVSQSPSNKVTEKGKDVELRCDPISGHTALYWYRQSLGQGLEFLIYFQGNSAPDKSGLPSDRFSAERTGGSVSTLTIQRTQQEDSAVYLCASSHDRGEYNEQFFGPGTRLTVL.

There are a few counts of this clonotype. The V and J genes are TRBV20-1 and TRBJ2-1, with no clear D. Deletions cut 2 bases from V and 7 bases from J, with 12 bases between. The CDR3 loop spans 13 amino acids. The V gene's germline CDR1 is DFQATT and CDR2 SNEGSKA (reference sequence). DNA of the CDR3: TGCAGTGCTAGAAGTGGCTATTTGAATGAGCAGTTCTTC. Its translation: CSARSGYLNEQFF.

The chain recombines TRBV12-3 or TRBV12-4 with TRBJ2-4, with 7 nucleotides matching TRBD1. The J call may not be correct, given that the DNA end is closer to TRBJ2-5. CDR3 length: 15 amino acids. The CDR3 DNA is TGTGCCAGCAGTTTACCTGGGACAGTAAAAGAGACCCAGTACTTC. This encodes CASSLPGTVKETQYF.

The table lists this clonotype with a few counts. V is TRBV28 and J is TRBJ1-2; TRBD1 might be the D (5 bases). The germline CDR1 and CDR2 sequences are MDHEN and SYDVKM. Trimming stripped 5 bases from V and 5 bases from J, with 12 bases between. The CDR3 loop spans 13 amino acids. The CDR3 DNA reads TGTGCCAGCAGTGCCAGGGACCTTTATGGCTACACCTTC. Its translation is CASSARDLYGYTF.

This chain connects TRBV29-1 to TRBJ2-7, with 11 bases fitting TRBD1. This CDR3 has 13 residues. Germline V gene data show CDR1 as SQVTM and CDR2 as ANQGSEA. V shed 1 base, J shed 5 bases, and the junction held 1 base outside the gene matches. The CDR3 DNA reads TGCAGCGTTGAAGGGGACAGGGGGGACGAGCAGTACTTC. It specifies CSVEGDRGDEQYF.

The V call is TRBV20-1, the J call TRBJ2-4, with 7 bases identical to TRBD2. With V trimmed by 5 bases and J by 13 bases, 17 bases remained unmatched. The CDR3 has 14 residues. Germline values: CDR1 DFQATT, CDR2 SNEGSKA (reference sequence). In DNA, the CDR3 is TGCAGTGCTCCCTGGGGGGGACCTACGGGGGAGCAGTACTTC. This gives the protein CSAPWGGPTGEQYF.

This clonotype was recorded a few times. The J gene is TRBJ2-1, the V gene TRBV5-1; possible D gene TRBD2, 6 bases. The CDR3 extends over 15 amino acids. Germline-derived CDR1 and CDR2 are SGHRS and YFSETQ. Trimming left V 3 bases short and J 5 bases short, with 15 bases between. CDR3 region: CASSWGPTGDNEQFF. CDR3 nucleotide sequence: TGCGCCAGCAGCTGGGGACCGACGGGGGACAATGAGCAGTTCTTC.

CDR3 residues: CSASRDRGDTEAFF. CDR3 nucleotides: TGCAGTGCTAGTCGGGACAGGGGGGACACTGAAGCTTTCTTT. V is TRBV20-1 and J is TRBJ1-1, with 11 bases matching TRBD1. Per the germline V gene, CDR1 is DFQATT and CDR2 is SNEGSKA (reference sequence). The CDR3 has 14 residues. The V gene end was trimmed by 3 bases and the J gene end by 3 bases; junction bases not matched to a gene: 3.

In DNA, the CDR3 is TGCGCCAGCAGCCAAGTATACCGGGATTCACCCCTCCACTTT. Its protein product is CASSQVYRDSPLHF. The chain recombines TRBV4-3 with TRBJ1-6, with no clear D. Germline V lookup: CDR1 LGHNA, CDR2 YSLEER. V lost 1 base and J lost 8, with 9 bases in between. The CDR3 totals 14 residues.

A few counts support this clonotype. One base away lies a much larger clone, so this may be a sequencing read error. The chain carries TRBV29-1 and TRBJ1-2, with 9 bases matching TRBD1. Germline trimming cut 7 bases from V and 7 bases from J; bases unmatched to any gene: 10. The germline V gene has CDR1 SQVTM and CDR2 ANQGSEA. CDR3 length: 13 residues. CDR3 bases: TGCAGCGCTGGGGACAGGGAAGGAGGTGGCTACACCTTC. This gives the protein CSAGDREGGGYTF.

This clonotype has just a few counts. The chain employs TRBV4-2 and TRBJ2-4; maybe TRBD2 (5 bases). CDR3 length: 14 amino acids. CDR1 and CDR2 (germline): LGHNA, YNFKEQ. The V end was cut by 1 base, the J end by 13 bases, with 17 bases between. The CDR3 coding sequence is TGTGCCAGCAGCCAAGCCCCGGGGATGGTTGAGCAGTACTTC. It translates to CASSQAPGMVEQYF.

The chain is built from TRBV5-1 and TRBJ2-7; TRBD1 might be the D (5 bases). Trimming took off 7 bases at V and 0 bases at J, with 14 bases between the two ends. The V gene's germline CDR1 is SGHRS and CDR2 YFSETQ. The CDR3 length is 14 residues. The CDR3 sequence: CASRRTYSSYEQYF. In DNA form, the CDR3 reads TGCGCCAGCCGGCGGACATATAGCTCCTACGAGCAGTACTTC.

V and J are TRBV6-2 or TRBV6-3 and TRBJ2-5; perhaps TRBD2 as D (6 bases). The V end lost 2 bases, the J end lost 1 base, and 11 bases lay between the germline ends. The CDR3 is 15 residues long. The germline V gene encodes CDR1 MNHEY and CDR2 SVGEGT. The CDR3 region is CASSYPTEGQETQYF. The CDR3 coding sequence is TGTGCCAGCAGTTACCCCACGGAGGGCCAAGAGACCCAGTACTTC.

This clonotype was seen more than once but under ten times. This chain joins TRBV10-3 and TRBJ2-3; D is undetermined. Per germline, CDR1 ENHRY and CDR2 SYGVKD. Deletions cut 10 bases from V and 4 bases from J, with 9 bases between. The CDR3 loop spans 11 amino acids. As DNA, the CDR3 is TGTGCCACGGGTTCGGCAGATACGCAGTATTTT. Translation: CATGSADTQYF.

This clonotype has more than one count but fewer than ten. Written as DNA, the CDR3 is TGTGCCAGCAGTGCCCGGCTCCCCCTCCACTTT. The encoded protein is CASSARLPLHF. This chain connects TRBV6-1 to TRBJ1-6; D call uncertain. V dropped 4 bases and J dropped 13 bases, with 8 bases sitting between them. The germline V gene encodes CDR1 MNHNS and CDR2 SASEGT. The length of the CDR3 is 11 residues.

The V gene is TRBV5-1, the J gene TRBJ2-2, with unresolved D. Germline loops: CDR1 SGHRS, CDR2 YFSETQ. Between the trimmed V and J ends, which lost 4 bases and 0 bases, there was a span of 10 bases. This CDR3 comprises 15 residues. DNA for the CDR3: TGCGCCAGCAGCGGTCTAACGACGAACACCGGGGAGCTGTTTTTT. Translated: CASSGLTTNTGELFF. Using reference TRBV5-1 and TRBJ2-2 for the parts outside the CDR3, the full variable domain is KAGVTQTPRYLIKTRGQQVTLSCSPISGHRSVSWYQQTPGQGLQFLFEYFSETQRNKGNFPGRFSGRQFSNSRSEMNVSTLELGDSALYLCASSGLTTNTGELFFGEGSRLTVL.

The V call is TRBV4-1, the J call TRBJ1-2; 7 bases agree with TRBD1. Per germline, CDR1 MGHRA and CDR2 YSYEKL. With V trimmed by 0 bases and J by 8 bases, 6 bases remained unmatched. CDR3 length: 14 residues. The CDR3 DNA sequence: TGCGCCAGCAGCCAAGAGCCACAGGGGAGAGGCTACACCTTC. It translates to CASSQEPQGRGYTF.

This clonotype appeared once. The junction differs from germline at one of its ends, possibly a read error. The V and J genes are TRBV3-1 and TRBJ1-2; 9 bases are shared with TRBD1. This CDR3 is 13 amino acids long. Germline V lookup: CDR1 LGHDT, CDR2 YNNKEL (reference sequence). Written as DNA, the CDR3 is TGTACCAGCAGCCCTGGGACAGGGAGGGGCTACACCTTC. The encoded protein is CTSSPGTGRGYTF.

This clonotype has a handful of counts. The chain uses TRBV24-1 and TRBJ2-1, with 11 bases fitting TRBD1. Trimming took 4 bases from V and 3 from J; bases not matched to a gene: 1. Germline assignment: CDR1 KGHDR and CDR2 SFDVKD. The CDR3 is made up of 15 amino acids. The CDR3 DNA sequence: TGTGCCACCAGTGACGGGACAGGGGGCTACAATGAGCAGTTCTTC. Translated, it gives CATSDGTGGYNEQFF.

This chain links TRBV6-6 with TRBJ1-6, with D unclear. The CDR3 is 15 amino acids. Germline loops: CDR1 MNHNY, CDR2 SVGAGI (reference sequence). The V end lost 6 bases, the J end lost 10 bases, and 19 bases lay between the germline ends. The CDR3 region is CASSPESGVGSPLHF. In nucleotides, the CDR3 is TGTGCCAGCAGCCCAGAGTCGGGTGTGGGGTCACCCCTCCACTTT.

The chain is built from TRBV25-1 and TRBJ2-4; TRBD2 matches at 7 bases. CDR3 size: 15 residues. With V trimmed by 2 bases and J by 11 bases, 12 bases remained unmatched. Germline-derived CDR1 and CDR2 are MGHDK and SYGVNS. CDR3 bases: TGTGCCAGCAGTGAACCCTCTCTGGGAGGGGTCGTTCAGTACTTC. Translated: CASSEPSLGGVVQYF.

This clonotype has just a few counts. The junction and the germline gene differ at one end; a read error may be behind it. The chain couples TRBV6-1 to TRBJ2-1; a possible D gene is TRBD2 (6 bases). The germline gives CDR1 MNHNS, CDR2 SASEGT. The CDR3 length is 13 residues. Here the CDR3 DNA reads TGTGCCAGCAAACTAGCAGCTTACAATGGGCAGTTCTTC. It is translated as CASKLAAYNGQFF.

This clonotype was found a few times. The rearrangement links TRBV20-1 to TRBJ2-7; 7 positions match TRBD1. The germline gives CDR1 DFQATT, CDR2 SNEGSKA (reference sequence). The CDR3 length is 14 residues. Trimming at V came to 3 bases and at J to 0 bases, leaving 5 bases not matched to a gene. CDR3 sequence (DNA): TGCAGTGCTAGGACAGGGTACAGCTCCTACGAGCAGTACTTC. Translated: CSARTGYSSYEQYF.

This clonotype was detected a few times. The gene calls are TRBV7-9 and TRBJ2-4, with D perhaps TRBD1 or TRBD2 (5 bases each). CDR1 and CDR2 from the germline V gene are SEHNR and FQNEAQ (reference sequence). CDR3 length: 11 amino acids. The V and J ends lost 6 bases and 13 bases respectively, with 13 bases between them. CDR3 amino acids: CASRRDVKQYF. The CDR3 DNA reads as TGTGCCAGCAGACGGGACGTAAAGCAGTACTTC.

This chain connects TRBV11-2 to TRBJ1-1; D is perhaps TRBD1 (6 bases). Germline V gene sequence: CDR1 SGHAT, CDR2 FQNNGV. The CDR3 is 14 residues long. With 5 bases removed from V and 5 bases from J, the gap between germline ends came to 15 bases. CDR3 residues: CASSEGGGRTEAFF. The CDR3 bases are TGTGCCAGCAGCGAAGGGGGGGGGAGGACTGAAGCTTTCTTT.

This clonotype has more than one count but fewer than ten. The chain links TRBV7-2 to TRBJ2-5, with D perhaps being TRBD1 or TRBD2 (6 bases each). The germline V and J ends were trimmed by 5 bases and 2 bases, with 21 bases remaining between them. CDR1 and CDR2 from the germline V gene are SGHTA and FQGNSA. The CDR3 is made up of 17 amino acids. The CDR3 DNA sequence: TGTGCCAGCAGCCCGGGGAGAGGGGGGCTACATCAAGAGACCCAGTACTTC. It specifies CASSPGRGGLHQETQYF.